The rows below give T cell receptor beta chains drawn from one sample of a study of shared clonotypes between healthy human individuals. The assay was immunoSEQ multiplex PCR, and TCRdb's table has in-frame clones only and misses some. The sample has about 820,000 clones, roughly 92% seen once. Sequenced material: naive CD8+ T cells sorted from blood. These receptors all come from a man aged 30-40 years in good health. Both conserved end residues are part of each CDR3. Fields, in order: V gene, D gene, J gene, CDR3 length, clone size, CDR3 DNA, CDR3 protein. The D gene is left open where the match is weak. The listing skips clone size in some rows; elsewhere it reads once, few, many or a size class.

TRBV30	TRBD2	TRBJ2-1	17	.	TGTGCCTGGAACCACCCCCATCTAGCGGCTACCTACAATGAGCAGTTCTTC	CAWNHPHLAATYNEQFF
TRBV27	.	TRBJ1-2	14	.	TGTGCCAGCTCGACGGGACCTTCTAACTATGGCTACACCTTC	CASSTGPSNYGYTF
TRBV5-5	.	TRBJ2-5	15	.	TGTGCCAGCAGCTTGTTCCTGTCGCCCGTGGAGACCCAGTACTTC	CASSLFLSPVETQYF
TRBV9	TRBD1	TRBJ1-2	15	.	TGTGCCAGCAGCGCCAAGCGCGGACAGGGGCGCGGCTACACCTTC	CASSAKRGQGRGYTF
TRBV15	TRBD2	TRBJ2-5	15	.	TGTGCCACCAGCAAACCGGGACTAGCGACAGAGACCCAGTACTTC	CATSKPGLATETQYF
TRBV7-9	TRBD1	TRBJ1-1	16	.	TGTGCCAGCGAATCAGTGGGGACAGGGTTGAACACTGAAGCTTTCTTT	CASESVGTGLNTEAFF
TRBV30	.	TRBJ2-7	13	.	TGTGCCTGGAGGGACAGTTCAGACTACGAGCAGTACTTC	CAWRDSSDYEQYF
TRBV29-1	TRBD2	TRBJ2-1	14	.	TGCAGCGTTGAAGGGGTGGGACTAGACAATGAGCAGTTCTTC	CSVEGVGLDNEQFF
TRBV5-4	.	TRBJ2-7	14	once	TGTGCCAGCTCCCCAGACTCGAGCTCCTACGAGCAGTACTTC	CASSPDSSSYEQYF
TRBV7-6	TRBD1	TRBJ2-1	14	.	TGTGCCAGCATGTTTATGACAGGGGGCAATGAGCAGTTCTTC	CASMFMTGGNEQFF
TRBV5-1	TRBD1	TRBJ1-4	14	.	TGCGCCAGCAGCCAGGGACAGAAGAATGAAAAACTGTTTTTT	CASSQGQKNEKLFF
TRBV5-1	TRBD2	TRBJ2-1	13	.	TGCGCCAGCAGGTATACTAGCGGGAATGAGCAGTTCTTC	CASRYTSGNEQFF
TRBV10-1	.	TRBJ1-1	14	.	TGCGCCAGCAGTAACCGGGACACCAGCACTGAAGCTTTCTTT	CASSNRDTSTEAFF
TRBV4-2	TRBD1	TRBJ1-3	12	.	TGTGCCAGCATGGGACAGGGTAACACCATATATTTT	CASMGQGNTIYF
TRBV6-4	TRBD1	TRBJ2-7	23	.	TGTGCCAGCAGTGACCACAGACAGGGGGTGCCTTATACACGTCGCTCCCCTTCCTACGAGCAGTACTTC	CASSDHRQGVPYTRRSPSYEQYF
TRBV14	.	TRBJ1-1	16	once	TGTGCCAGCAGCCCTGCGGCAGGCTGGCTTGATACTGAAGCTTTCTTT	CASSPAAGWLDTEAFF
TRBV27	.	TRBJ1-3	15	.	TGTGCCAGCAGTTTCCTGGGGGGCTCTGGAAACACCATATATTTT	CASSFLGGSGNTIYF
TRBV14	.	TRBJ2-1	14	.	TGTGCCAGCACCTCTAGCGTTAACTACAATGAGCAGTTCTTC	CASTSSVNYNEQFF
TRBV5-1	.	TRBJ2-7	13	.	TGCGCCAGCAGCCTGACAGGCGCCTACGAGCAGTACTTC	CASSLTGAYEQYF
TRBV27	.	TRBJ1-5	16	.	TGTGCCAGCAGTTCTAAGGGCCGGGAACGCAATCAGCCCCAGCATTTT	CASSSKGRERNQPQHF
TRBV5-1	.	TRBJ2-5	16	.	TGCGCCAGCAGCACCGGACAGTCCCAAGCGCAAGAGACCCAGTACTTC	CASSTGQSQAQETQYF
TRBV27	.	TRBJ2-3	15	.	TGTGCCAGCAGCCCTATAGCGATCAGCACAGATACGCAGTATTTT	CASSPIAISTDTQYF
TRBV9	.	TRBJ2-1	12	.	TGTGCCAGCAGCGTAGAGGTCAGTGAGCAGTTCTTC	CASSVEVSEQFF
TRBV10-3	.	TRBJ1-2	17	.	TGTGCCATCAGTGAAATACCCGCGACAGGCATGGGCTATGGCTACACCTTC	CAISEIPATGMGYGYTF
TRBV30	.	TRBJ2-1	14	once	TGTGCCTGGCTTGGGGCCCCCTCCTACAATGAGCAGTTCTTC	CAWLGAPSYNEQFF
TRBV30	.	TRBJ2-5	15	.	TGTGCCTGGAGTGTAGGTATGGCCCGCCAAGAGACCCAGTACTTC	CAWSVGMARQETQYF
TRBV5-1	TRBD1	TRBJ1-4	15	once	TGCGCCAGCAGAAGGGACAGGGGGCTGAATGAAAAACTGTTTTTT	CASRRDRGLNEKLFF
TRBV5-6	.	TRBJ2-5	15	.	TGTGCCAGCAGCTTGGTCGTACTAGGCCAAGAGACCCAGTACTTC	CASSLVVLGQETQYF
TRBV7-7	.	TRBJ2-2	14	.	TGTGCCAGCAGCTACAGGGCCAACACCGGGGAGCTGTTTTTT	CASSYRANTGELFF
TRBV28	.	TRBJ2-7	14	.	TGTGCCAGCAGTTCCCACCCCAACAGTGGCGAGCAGTACTTC	CASSSHPNSGEQYF
TRBV15	TRBD1	TRBJ1-1	17	.	TGTGCCACCAGCAGAGATCGGGGCCCAGACAGGGTTCCTGAAGCTTTCTTT	CATSRDRGPDRVPEAFF
TRBV4-1	.	TRBJ2-7	15	.	TGCGCCAGCAGCCAAGTTACAGGGCGCGGTCACGAGCAGTACTTC	CASSQVTGRGHEQYF
TRBV18	.	TRBJ2-2	14	.	TGTGCCAGCTCACTAAATCCGGCGGTCGGGGAGCTGTTTTTT	CASSLNPAVGELFF
TRBV7-9	.	TRBJ2-2	18	.	TGTGCCAGCAGCAACCGCCCCAGGAGCGCCGACAACACCGGGGAGCTGTTTTTT	CASSNRPRSADNTGELFF
TRBV7-9	.	TRBJ2-1	17	once	TGTGCCAGCAGCTTAGAGCAGCGCCCGAGCTCCTACAATGAGCAGTTCTTC	CASSLEQRPSSYNEQFF
TRBV7-2	.	TRBJ1-1	14	once	TGTGCCAGCAGCTTATCGCAGGGGAACACTGAAGCTTTCTTT	CASSLSQGNTEAFF
TRBV27	.	TRBJ1-4	16	once	TGTGCCAGCAGCCACCTCGACGGACCCTTCAGGGAAAAACTGTTTTTT	CASSHLDGPFREKLFF
TRBV7-2	.	TRBJ2-1	14	.	TGTGCCAGCCCCCTAGGGACAACCTACAATGAGCAGTTCTTC	CASPLGTTYNEQFF
TRBV4-1	.	TRBJ2-7	15	.	TGCGCCAGCAGCCAAGAAGATGGGGGGCGAGACGAGCAGTACTTC	CASSQEDGGRDEQYF
TRBV6-5	TRBD1	TRBJ2-5	15	.	TGTGCCAGCAGACCCGGGGACAGGGTTTATTGGACCCAGTACTTC	CASRPGDRVYWTQYF
TRBV29-1	.	TRBJ2-7	15	once	TGCAGCGCATTCGGGGATGCGGACGGGCCAGTGGAGCAGTACTTC	CSAFGDADGPVEQYF
TRBV2	.	TRBJ2-7	15	.	TGTGCCAGCAGTGAAAGACGTCAGGGGTATGATGAGCAGTACTTC	CASSERRQGYDEQYF
TRBV7-6	TRBD2	TRBJ2-3	16	once	TGTGCCAGCAGCGTACGACTAGCGGGAGTTACAGATACGCAGTATTTT	CASSVRLAGVTDTQYF
TRBV29-1	.	TRBJ1-3	13	.	TGCAGCGTTCACCCGAGCTCTGGAAACACCATATATTTT	CSVHPSSGNTIYF
TRBV7-9	.	TRBJ2-2	16	.	TGTGCCAGCAGCAAACAAACAGGGTCTAACACCGGGGAGCTGTTTTTT	CASSKQTGSNTGELFF
TRBV11-3	.	TRBJ2-7	13	many	TGTGCCAGCAGCTGGACGGGAAGCTACGAGCAGTACTTC	CASSWTGSYEQYF
TRBV9	TRBD1	TRBJ2-7	16	.	TGTGCCAGCAGCGCAGGCCCGACAGGGGGCTCCTACGAGCAGTACTTC	CASSAGPTGGSYEQYF
TRBV4-1	TRBD2	TRBJ2-3	17	.	TGCGCCAGCAGCCAGATTCCGGGACTAGCGGACCCCGATACGCAGTATTTT	CASSQIPGLADPDTQYF
TRBV28	.	TRBJ2-5	14	.	TGTGCCAGCAGTTTGCGGACGAACCAAGAGACCCAGTACTTC	CASSLRTNQETQYF
TRBV27	TRBD2	TRBJ2-7	15	.	TGTGCCAGCGGACTCCTACTAGCGGGAGCCTACGAGCAGTACTTC	CASGLLLAGAYEQYF
TRBV5-1	.	TRBJ2-1	13	once	TGCGCCAGCATCGGGGTGACCTACAATGAGCAGTTCTTC	CASIGVTYNEQFF
TRBV18	.	TRBJ1-5	12	once	TGTGCCAGCTCACTTGGGGATCAGCCCCAGCATTTT	CASSLGDQPQHF